This T cell receptor (beta chain) originates from a study of blood T cell repertoires in COVID-19. Study summary: Material from acute and convalescent COVID-19 was sourced from the United States, Italy and Spain.

Germline assignment: CDR1 PRHDT and CDR2 FYEKMQ (reference sequence). The CDR3 extends over 13 amino acids. V was shortened by 0 bases and J by 10 bases, with 12 bases between the two germline ends. The repertoire was sequenced with immunoSEQ multiplex PCR; TCRdb's copy has only in-frame clones and lacks some. The sample comprises hundreds of thousands of clones, 83% of which are singletons, and 4.8% rests with the top ten. Clinical histories supplied by participants themselves formed the basis of cohort assignment. The chain carries TRBV13 and TRBJ1-1; the D gene is possibly TRBD1 (5 bases). The specimen was PBMCs or T cells enriched from blood (not recorded which). The sequence derives from a woman between 45 and 65 years old who had been exposed to COVID-19. This CDR3 reads CASSLGGRAPAFF. The CDR3 bases are TGTGCCAGCAGCTTAGGGGGGCGAGCCCCAGCTTTCTTT.